The 3 T cell receptor beta chains given below trace back to one sample, sequenced in a study of blood T cell repertoires in COVID-19 (dated by TCRdb to the early 2020s). Receptor amplification or capture employed the immunoSEQ multiplex PCR assay. TCRdb mirrors the immuneACCESS table, restricted to in-frame sequences. Some clones are absent from its copies; in checked studies, under half trace to an unresolved V gene, and the reason for the others is unknown. In all, the sample holds 180,000 or so clones, and 87% of those were seen once. Of the sample, roughly 2.6% is held by the ten largest clones. Sequenced input: peripheral blood. The source is a man in his forties or fifties with active or convalescent COVID-19.

The gene calls are TRBV5-4 and TRBJ2-3; TRBD2 agrees at 7 bases. This CDR3 has 16 amino acids. V trimming: 4 bases; J trimming: 1 base; junction bases outside the gene matches: 9. Germline V gene sequence: CDR1 SGHNT, CDR2 YYREEE (reference sequence). The CDR3: CASSARLGGGTDTQYF. CDR3 nucleotides: TGTGCCAGCAGCGCTAGGCTGGGGGGGGGCACAGATACGCAGTATTTT.

The DNA of the CDR3 is TGTGCCAGTAGCGGCGGACAGGGGGCCCTCAGCAATCAGCCCCAGCATTTT. This encodes CASSGGQGALSNQPQHF. This chain connects TRBV19 to TRBJ1-5, with 11 bases aligning to TRBD1. This CDR3 spans 17 amino acids. V gave up 6 bases and J gave up 1 base; unmatched junction bases: 8. The germline CDR1 and CDR2 sequences are LNHDA and SQIVND (reference sequence). The whole variable domain, remainder taken from reference TRBV19 and TRBJ1-5, is DGGITQSPKYLFRKEGQNVTLSCEQNLNHDAMYWYRQDPGQGLRLIYYSQIVNDFQKGDIAEGYSVSREKKESFPLTVTSAQKNPTAFYLCASSGGQGALSNQPQHFGDGTRLSIL.

The genes are TRBV11-2 and TRBJ1-2; tentatively, D is TRBD1 (5 bases). There are 14 residues in the CDR3. Germline V gene sequence: CDR1 SGHAT, CDR2 FQNNGV. The V end lost 0 bases, the J end lost 8 bases, and 13 bases lay between the germline ends. The DNA for the CDR3 is TGTGCCAGCAGCTTAGAGTCATCCCAGGGAGGCTACACCTTC. Residues: CASSLESSQGGYTF.